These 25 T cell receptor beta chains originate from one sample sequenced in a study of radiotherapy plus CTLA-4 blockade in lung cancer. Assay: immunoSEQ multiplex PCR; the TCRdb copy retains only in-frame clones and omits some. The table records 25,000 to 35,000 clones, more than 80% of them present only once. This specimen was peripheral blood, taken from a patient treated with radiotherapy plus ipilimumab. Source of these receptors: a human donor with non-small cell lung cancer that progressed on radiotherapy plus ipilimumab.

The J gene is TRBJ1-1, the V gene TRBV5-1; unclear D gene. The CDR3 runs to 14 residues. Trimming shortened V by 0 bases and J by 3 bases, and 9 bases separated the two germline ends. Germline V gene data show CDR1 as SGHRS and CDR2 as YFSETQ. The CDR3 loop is CASSLGGDYTEAFF. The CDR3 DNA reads TGCGCCAGCAGCTTGGGCGGGGATTACACTGAAGCTTTCTTT.

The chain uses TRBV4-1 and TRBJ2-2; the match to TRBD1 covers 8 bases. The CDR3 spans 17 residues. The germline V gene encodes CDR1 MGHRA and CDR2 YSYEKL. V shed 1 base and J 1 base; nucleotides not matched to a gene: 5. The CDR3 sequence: CASSQAGGAGNTGELFF. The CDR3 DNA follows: TGCGCCAGCAGCCAAGCAGGGGGCGCGGGGAACACCGGGGAGCTGTTTTTT.

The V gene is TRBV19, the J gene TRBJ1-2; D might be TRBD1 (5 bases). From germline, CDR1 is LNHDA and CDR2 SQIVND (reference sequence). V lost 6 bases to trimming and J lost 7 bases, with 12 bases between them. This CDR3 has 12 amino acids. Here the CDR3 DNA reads TGTGCCAGTAGCTGGCAGGGAGGTGGCTACACCTTC. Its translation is CASSWQGGGYTF.

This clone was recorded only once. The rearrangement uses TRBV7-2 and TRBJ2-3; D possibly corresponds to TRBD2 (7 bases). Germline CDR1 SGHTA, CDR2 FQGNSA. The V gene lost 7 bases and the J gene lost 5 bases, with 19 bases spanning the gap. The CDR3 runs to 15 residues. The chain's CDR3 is CASTRTRGGGDTQYF. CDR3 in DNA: TGTGCCAGCACCCGAACGAGGGGGGGAGGAGATACGCAGTATTTT.

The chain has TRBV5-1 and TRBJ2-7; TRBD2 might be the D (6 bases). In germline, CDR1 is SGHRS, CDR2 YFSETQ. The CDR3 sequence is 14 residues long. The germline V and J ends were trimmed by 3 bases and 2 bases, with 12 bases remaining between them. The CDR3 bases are TGCGCCAGCAGCTCGGCCGGCGGGACCTACGAGCAGTACTTC. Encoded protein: CASSSAGGTYEQYF.

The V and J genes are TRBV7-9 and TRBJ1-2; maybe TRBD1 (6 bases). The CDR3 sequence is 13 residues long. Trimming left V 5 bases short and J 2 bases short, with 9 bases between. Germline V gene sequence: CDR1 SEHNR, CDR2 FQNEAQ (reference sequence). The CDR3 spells CASSRTENYGYTF. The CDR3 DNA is TGTGCCAGCAGCCGGACAGAAAACTATGGCTACACCTTC.

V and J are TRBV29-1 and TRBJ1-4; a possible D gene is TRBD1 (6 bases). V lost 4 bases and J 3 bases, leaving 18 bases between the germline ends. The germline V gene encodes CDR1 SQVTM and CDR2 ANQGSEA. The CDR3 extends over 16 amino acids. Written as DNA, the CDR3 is TGCAGCGTTGTGGGAGCAGGGGCAAGGGCTAATGAAAAACTGTTTTTT. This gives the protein CSVVGAGARANEKLFF.

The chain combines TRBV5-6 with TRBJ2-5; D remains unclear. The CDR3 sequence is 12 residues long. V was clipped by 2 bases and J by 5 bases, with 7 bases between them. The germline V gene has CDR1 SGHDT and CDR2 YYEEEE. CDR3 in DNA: TGTGCCAGCAGCTTAGCGTGGGAGACCCAGTACTTC. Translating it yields CASSLAWETQYF.

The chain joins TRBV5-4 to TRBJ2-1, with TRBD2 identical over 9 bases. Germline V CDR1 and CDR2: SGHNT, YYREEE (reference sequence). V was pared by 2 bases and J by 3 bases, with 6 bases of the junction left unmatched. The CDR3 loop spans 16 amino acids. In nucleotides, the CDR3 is TGTGCCAGCAGCTTTCCTAGCGGGGCGATCTACAATGAGCAGTTCTTC. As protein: CASSFPSGAIYNEQFF.

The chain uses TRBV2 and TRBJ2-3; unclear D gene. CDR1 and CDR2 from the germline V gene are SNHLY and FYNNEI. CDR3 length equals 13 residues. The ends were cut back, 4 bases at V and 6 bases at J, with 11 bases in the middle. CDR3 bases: TGTGCCAGCAGTGGTGCCCCGGTGGATACGCAGTATTTT. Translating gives CASSGAPVDTQYF.

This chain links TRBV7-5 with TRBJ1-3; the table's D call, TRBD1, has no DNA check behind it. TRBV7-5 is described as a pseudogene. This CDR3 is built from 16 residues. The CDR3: CARIPTGGELGNTIYF. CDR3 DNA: TGTGCCAGAATTCCGACAGGGGGCGAATTGGGAAACACCATATATTTT.

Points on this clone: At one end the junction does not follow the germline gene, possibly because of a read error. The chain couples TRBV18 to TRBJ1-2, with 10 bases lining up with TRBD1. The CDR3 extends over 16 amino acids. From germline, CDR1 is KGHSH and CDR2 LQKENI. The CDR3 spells CASSPPEGTGERGYTF. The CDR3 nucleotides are TGTGCCAGCTCTCCACCGGAGGGGACAGGGGAAAGAGGCTACACCTTC.

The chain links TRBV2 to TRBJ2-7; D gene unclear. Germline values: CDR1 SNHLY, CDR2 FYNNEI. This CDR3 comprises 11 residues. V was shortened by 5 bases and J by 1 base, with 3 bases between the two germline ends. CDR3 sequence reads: CASSRSYEQYF. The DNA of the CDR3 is TGTGCCAGCAGTCGTTCCTACGAGCAGTACTTC.

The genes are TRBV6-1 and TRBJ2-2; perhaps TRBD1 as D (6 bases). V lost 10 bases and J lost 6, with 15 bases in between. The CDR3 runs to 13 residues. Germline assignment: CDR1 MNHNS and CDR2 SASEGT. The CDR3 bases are TGTGCCACCCAGGGGTGGGTGCCCGGGGAGCTGTTTTTT. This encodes CATQGWVPGELFF.

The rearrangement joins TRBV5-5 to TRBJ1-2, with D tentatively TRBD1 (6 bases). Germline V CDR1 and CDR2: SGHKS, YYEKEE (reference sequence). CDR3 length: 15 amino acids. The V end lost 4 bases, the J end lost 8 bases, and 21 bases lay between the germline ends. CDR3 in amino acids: CASSTQVRGNLGYTF. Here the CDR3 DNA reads TGTGCCAGCAGCACACAAGTGAGGGGGAATTTAGGCTACACCTTC.

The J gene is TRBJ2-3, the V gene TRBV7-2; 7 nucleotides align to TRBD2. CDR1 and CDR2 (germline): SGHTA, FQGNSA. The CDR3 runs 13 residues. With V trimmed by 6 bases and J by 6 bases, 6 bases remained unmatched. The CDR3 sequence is CASSPWGGDTQYF. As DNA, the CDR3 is TGTGCCAGCAGTCCATGGGGGGGTGATACGCAGTATTTT.

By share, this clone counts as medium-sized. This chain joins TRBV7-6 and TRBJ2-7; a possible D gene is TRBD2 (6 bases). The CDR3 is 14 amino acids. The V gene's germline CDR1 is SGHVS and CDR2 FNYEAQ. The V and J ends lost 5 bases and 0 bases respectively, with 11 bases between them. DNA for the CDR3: TGTGCCAGCAGCCCGGCCGGGAGCTCCTACGAGCAGTACTTC. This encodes CASSPAGSSYEQYF.

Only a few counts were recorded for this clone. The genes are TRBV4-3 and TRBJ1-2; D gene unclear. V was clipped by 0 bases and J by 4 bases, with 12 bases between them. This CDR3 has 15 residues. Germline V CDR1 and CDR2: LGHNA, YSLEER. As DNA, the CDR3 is TGCGCCAGCAGCCAAGACTCGGCACAGCCCTATGGCTACACCTTC. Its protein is CASSQDSAQPYGYTF.

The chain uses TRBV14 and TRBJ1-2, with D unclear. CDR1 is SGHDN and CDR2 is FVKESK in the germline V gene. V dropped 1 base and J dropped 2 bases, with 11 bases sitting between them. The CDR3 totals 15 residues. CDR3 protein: CASSQVEGWNYGYTF. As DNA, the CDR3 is TGTGCCAGCAGCCAAGTCGAGGGCTGGAACTATGGCTACACCTTC.

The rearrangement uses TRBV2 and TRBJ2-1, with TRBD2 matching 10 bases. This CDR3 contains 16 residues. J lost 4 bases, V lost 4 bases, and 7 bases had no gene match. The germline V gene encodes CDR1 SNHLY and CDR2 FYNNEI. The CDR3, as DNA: TGTGCCAGCAGTGTGGATACTAGCGGGACATACAATGAGCAGTTCTTC. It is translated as CASSVDTSGTYNEQFF.

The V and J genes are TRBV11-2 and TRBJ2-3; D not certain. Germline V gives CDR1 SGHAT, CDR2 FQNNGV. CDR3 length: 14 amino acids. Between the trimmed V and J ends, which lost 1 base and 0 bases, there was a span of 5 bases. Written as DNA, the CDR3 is TGTGCCAGCAGCTTAGGCGCGAGCACAGATACGCAGTATTTT. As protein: CASSLGASTDTQYF.

The CDR3 spells CASRVRGQGAEAFF. The CDR3 nucleotides are TGTGCCAGCAGGGTACGAGGGCAGGGGGCTGAAGCTTTCTTT. The V and J genes are TRBV2 and TRBJ1-1; 7 bases line up with TRBD1. The V and J ends lost 6 bases and 6 bases, in that order; junction bases with no gene match: 10. CDR1 and CDR2 from the germline V gene are SNHLY and FYNNEI. CDR3 length equals 14 residues.

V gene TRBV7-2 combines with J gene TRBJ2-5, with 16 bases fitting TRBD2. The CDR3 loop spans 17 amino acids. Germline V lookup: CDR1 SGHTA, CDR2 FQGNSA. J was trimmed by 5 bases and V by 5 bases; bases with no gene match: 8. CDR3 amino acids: CASSQGLAGGVVETQYF. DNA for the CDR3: TGTGCCAGCAGCCAGGGACTAGCGGGGGGGGTGGTTGAGACCCAGTACTTC.

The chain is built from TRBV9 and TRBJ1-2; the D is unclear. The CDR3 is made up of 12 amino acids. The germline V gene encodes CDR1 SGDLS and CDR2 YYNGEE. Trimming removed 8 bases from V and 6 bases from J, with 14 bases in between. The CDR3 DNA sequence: TGTGCCAGTTCCCCCCACGGGGATGGCTACACCTTC. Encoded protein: CASSPHGDGYTF.

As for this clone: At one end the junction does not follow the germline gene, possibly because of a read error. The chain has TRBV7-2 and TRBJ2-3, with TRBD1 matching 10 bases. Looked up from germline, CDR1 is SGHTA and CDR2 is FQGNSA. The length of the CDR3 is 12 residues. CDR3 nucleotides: TGTGCCAGCAGCCTAAGGACAGGGGGGGCGGTTTTT. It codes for CASSLRTGGAVF.